This TCR beta chain is drawn from a study of memory B cells and T cells in multiple sclerosis. V shed 2 bases, J shed 2 bases, and the junction held 12 bases outside the gene matches. Germline loops: CDR1 SGDLS, CDR2 YYNGEE. The CDR3 runs to 20 residues. General observations from the study: Clone-set sizes differed between compartments, so shared clonotype counts needed normalization.

Sequenced by immunoSEQ multiplex PCR; TCRdb stores in-frame clones only, minus some. The sample carries about 15,000 clones, roughly three quarters recorded once. This clone was seen only a few times. Its cognate antigen is unknown. The gene calls are TRBV9 and TRBJ2-1; 14 nucleotides line up with TRBD2. This receptor was taken from a human donor with multiple sclerosis. The sample comprised memory (CD45RO+) CD4+ T cells from blood. For the CDR3, the DNA is TGTGCCAGCAGCGTTGACCCCGGGACTAGCGGGAGTAGCGCCTACAATGAGCAGTTCTTC. Translation gives CASSVDPGTSGSSAYNEQFF. Filled out from reference TRBV9 and TRBJ2-1, the complete variable domain reads DSGVTQTPKHLITATGQRVTLRCSPRSGDLSVYWYQQSLDQGLQFLIQYYNGEERAKGNILERFSAQQFPDLHSELNLSSLELGDSALYFCASSVDPGTSGSSAYNEQFFGPGTRLTVL.